Listed below are T cell receptor beta chains from one sample, sequenced in a study of response to subunit inactivated influenza vaccine. TCRdb recomputed calls from the RT-PCR reads with MiXCR, one row per CDR3 protein. Of about 500,000 distinct CDR3 sequences detected, approximately 7.3% appear once; the ten largest clones hold roughly 13%. Sequenced material: PBMCs from blood, taken around 25 months after vaccination. The receptors come from a man between 50 and 70 years old who received an inactivated influenza vaccine. Both conserved end residues are part of each CDR3. Each record gives: CDR3 protein, CDR3 DNA, V gene, clone size, D gene, J gene. A D gene is named only where the DNA matches it firmly. Expanded clones are given a class, and other clones once, few, many or no size at all.

CDR3aa: CSMRDSGNTIYF; CDR3nt: TGCAGCATGCGAGACTCTGGAAACACCATATATTTT; v_gene: TRBV29-1; abundance: many; d_gene: .; j_gene: TRBJ1-3
CDR3aa: CSVDTETQYF; CDR3nt: TGCAGCGTCGACACGGAGACCCAGTACTTC; v_gene: TRBV29-1; abundance: many; d_gene: .; j_gene: TRBJ2-5
CDR3aa: CASGRGGNEQFF; CDR3nt: TGTGCCAGCGGACGGGGAGGAAATGAGCAGTTCTTC; v_gene: TRBV7-2; abundance: .; d_gene: .; j_gene: TRBJ2-1
CDR3aa: CASSKDNFPLHSFTDTQYF; CDR3nt: TGTGCCAGCAGCAAAGACAATTTCCCCTTACACTCATTCACAGATACGCAGTATTTT; v_gene: TRBV21-1; abundance: few; d_gene: .; j_gene: TRBJ2-3
CDR3aa: CAISADPNEQYF; CDR3nt: TGTGCCATCAGTGCGGACCCTAACGAGCAGTACTTC; v_gene: TRBV10-3; abundance: .; d_gene: .; j_gene: TRBJ2-7
CDR3aa: CSARISGGGQFF; CDR3nt: TGCAGTGCGAGGATTAGCGGGGGAGGGCAGTTCTTC; v_gene: TRBV20-1; abundance: .; d_gene: TRBD2; j_gene: TRBJ2-1
CDR3aa: CASSKNGETQYF; CDR3nt: TGTGCCAGCAGCAAGAATGGGGAGACCCAGTACTTC; v_gene: TRBV27; abundance: .; d_gene: .; j_gene: TRBJ2-5
CDR3aa: CASVSSNNPGYTF; CDR3nt: TGTGCCAGCGTGTCGAGCAACAATCCTGGCTACACCTTC; v_gene: TRBV10-3; abundance: .; d_gene: .; j_gene: TRBJ1-2
CDR3aa: CSARQGGIDTQYF; CDR3nt: TGCAGTGCTAGACAGGGAGGGATAGATACGCAGTATTTT; v_gene: TRBV20-1; abundance: few; d_gene: TRBD2; j_gene: TRBJ2-3
CDR3aa: CASSFTRSNQPQHF; CDR3nt: TGTGCCAGCAGTTTCACGAGGAGCAATCAGCCCCAGCATTTT; v_gene: TRBV12-3/TRBV12-4; abundance: few; d_gene: .; j_gene: TRBJ1-5
CDR3aa: CASSLVSANQPQHF; CDR3nt: TGTGCCAGCAGCTTAGTATCGGCTAATCAGCCCCAGCATTTT; v_gene: TRBV7-2; abundance: many; d_gene: .; j_gene: TRBJ1-5
CDR3aa: CAWSAGTYPGNTIYF; CDR3nt: TGTGCCTGGTCGGCCGGGACTTATCCTGGAAACACCATATATTTT; v_gene: TRBV30; abundance: few; d_gene: .; j_gene: TRBJ1-3
CDR3aa: CASSPLGGHLMGGYTF; CDR3nt: TGCGCCAGCAGCCCACTTGGCGGACATCTAATGGGTGGCTACACCTTC; v_gene: TRBV4-3; abundance: many; d_gene: .; j_gene: TRBJ1-2
CDR3aa: CASSYAQETQYF; CDR3nt: TGTGCCAGCAGTTACGCCCAAGAGACCCAGTACTTC; v_gene: TRBV6-6; abundance: few; d_gene: .; j_gene: TRBJ2-5
CDR3aa: CAISESPTETQYF; CDR3nt: TGTGCCATCAGTGAGTCTCCGACAGAGACCCAGTACTTC; v_gene: TRBV10-3; abundance: few; d_gene: .; j_gene: TRBJ2-5
CDR3aa: CASSFRGGSADTQYF; CDR3nt: TGTGCCAGCAGTTTCCGGGGCGGGAGCGCAGATACGCAGTATTTT; v_gene: TRBV12-3/TRBV12-4; abundance: many; d_gene: TRBD2; j_gene: TRBJ2-3
CDR3aa: CASSVAGASTDTQYF; CDR3nt: TGTGCCAGCAGCGTAGCGGGGGCAAGCACAGATACGCAGTATTTT; v_gene: TRBV9; abundance: many; d_gene: .; j_gene: TRBJ2-3
CDR3aa: CASSVSPSGDINEQFF; CDR3nt: TGTGCCAGCAGCGTAAGTCCTAGCGGGGATATCAATGAGCAGTTCTTC; v_gene: TRBV9; abundance: few; d_gene: TRBD2; j_gene: TRBJ2-1
CDR3aa: CASSLGPRRNGEQYF; CDR3nt: TGTGCCAGCAGCTTAGGGCCAAGGAGAAATGGGGAGCAGTACTTC; v_gene: TRBV7-6; abundance: .; d_gene: .; j_gene: TRBJ2-7
CDR3aa: CASSLAGVTGQTYEQYF; CDR3nt: TGTGCCAGCAGCTTGGCCGGGGTGACAGGACAGACCTACGAGCAGTACTTC; v_gene: TRBV5-5; abundance: .; d_gene: .; j_gene: TRBJ2-7
CDR3aa: CSARGAGELFF; CDR3nt: TGCAGTGCTAGGGGGGCCGGGGAGCTGTTTTTT; v_gene: TRBV20-1; abundance: many; d_gene: .; j_gene: TRBJ2-2
CDR3aa: CSARMDIYTPNTEAFF; CDR3nt: TGCAGTGCTAGAATGGACATTTATACTCCGAACACTGAAGCTTTCTTT; v_gene: TRBV20-1; abundance: many; d_gene: .; j_gene: TRBJ1-1
CDR3aa: CASSPTGIPYEQYF; CDR3nt: TGTGCCAGCAGTCCAACAGGAATCCCCTACGAGCAGTACTTC; v_gene: TRBV3-1; abundance: few; d_gene: .; j_gene: TRBJ2-7
CDR3aa: CSGRTGVTEAFF; CDR3nt: TGCAGCGGACGGACAGGGGTCACTGAAGCTTTCTTT; v_gene: TRBV29-1; abundance: .; d_gene: TRBD1; j_gene: TRBJ1-1
CDR3aa: CSARERDRSSYNSPLHF; CDR3nt: TGCAGTGCTAGGGAGCGTGACAGGAGCTCCTATAATTCACCCCTCCACTTT; v_gene: TRBV20-1; abundance: .; d_gene: .; j_gene: TRBJ1-6
CDR3aa: CASSLLVEMPETQYF; CDR3nt: TGTGCCAGCAGCTTACTAGTTGAGATGCCAGAGACCCAGTACTTC; v_gene: TRBV7-8; abundance: few; d_gene: .; j_gene: TRBJ2-5
CDR3aa: CASSFQGGYNEQFF; CDR3nt: TGCGCCAGCAGCTTCCAAGGAGGGTACAATGAGCAGTTCTTC; v_gene: TRBV5-1; abundance: many; d_gene: .; j_gene: TRBJ2-1
CDR3aa: CASSDSAGPYNEQFF; CDR3nt: TGTGCCAGCAGTGACTCAGCGGGACCCTACAATGAGCAGTTCTTC; v_gene: TRBV6-5; abundance: .; d_gene: TRBD2; j_gene: TRBJ2-1
CDR3aa: CSAIPGKRSNQPQHF; CDR3nt: TGCAGTGCTATACCAGGGAAAAGGAGCAATCAGCCCCAGCATTTT; v_gene: TRBV20-1; abundance: once; d_gene: .; j_gene: TRBJ1-5
CDR3aa: CASSLRLAGGRGYEQYF; CDR3nt: TGTGCCAGCAGCTTGCGGCTAGCGGGGGGCCGGGGCTACGAGCAGTACTTC; v_gene: TRBV5-6; abundance: .; d_gene: TRBD2; j_gene: TRBJ2-7
CDR3aa: CATSRDSTDNEQFF; CDR3nt: TGTGCCACCAGCAGAGATTCGACAGACAATGAGCAGTTCTTC; v_gene: TRBV15; abundance: .; d_gene: .; j_gene: TRBJ2-1
CDR3aa: CASSPDRGGTGANVLTF; CDR3nt: TGTGCCAGCAGCCCGGACAGGGGTGGCACTGGGGCCAACGTCCTGACTTTC; v_gene: TRBV3-1; abundance: few; d_gene: TRBD1; j_gene: TRBJ2-6
CDR3aa: CASSLVSWGSGELFF; CDR3nt: TGTGCCAGCAGCTTAGTGTCGTGGGGGTCCGGGGAGCTGTTTTTT; v_gene: TRBV7-2; abundance: .; d_gene: .; j_gene: TRBJ2-2
CDR3aa: CSVAREGTYNEQFF; CDR3nt: TGCAGCGTTGCGCGGGAGGGGACCTACAATGAGCAGTTCTTC; v_gene: TRBV29-1; abundance: .; d_gene: TRBD2; j_gene: TRBJ2-1
CDR3aa: CASSEAGSGANVLTF; CDR3nt: TGTGCCAGCAGTGAAGCAGGGTCTGGGGCCAACGTCCTGACTTTC; v_gene: TRBV25-1; abundance: many; d_gene: .; j_gene: TRBJ2-6
CDR3aa: CASSPKQRLNTEAFF; CDR3nt: TGTGCCAGCAGCCCTAAACAGAGATTGAACACTGAAGCTTTCTTT; v_gene: TRBV7-9; abundance: few; d_gene: .; j_gene: TRBJ1-1
CDR3aa: CATSRGAGQGAATEAFF; CDR3nt: TGTGCCACCAGCAGAGGGGCGGGACAGGGGGCGGCCACTGAAGCTTTCTTT; v_gene: TRBV15; abundance: few; d_gene: TRBD1; j_gene: TRBJ1-1
CDR3aa: CASSLGRVTYNEQFF; CDR3nt: TGTGCCAGCAGCCTGGGCAGGGTGACTTACAATGAGCAGTTCTTC; v_gene: TRBV28; abundance: .; d_gene: .; j_gene: TRBJ2-1
CDR3aa: CASSLTSGGIYEQYF; CDR3nt: TGCGCCAGCAGCCTAACTAGCGGGGGCATCTACGAGCAGTACTTC; v_gene: TRBV5-1; abundance: many; d_gene: TRBD2; j_gene: TRBJ2-7
CDR3aa: CSARWGTYYNEQFF; CDR3nt: TGCAGTGCTAGATGGGGGACCTATTACAATGAGCAGTTCTTC; v_gene: TRBV20-1; abundance: .; d_gene: .; j_gene: TRBJ2-1
CDR3aa: CSAREPGTDTQYF; CDR3nt: TGCAGTGCTAGGGAGCCCGGGACAGATACGCAGTATTTT; v_gene: TRBV20-1; abundance: many; d_gene: .; j_gene: TRBJ2-3
CDR3aa: CASSFGAGYETQYF; CDR3nt: TGTGCCAGCAGTTTCGGCGCGGGGTACGAGACCCAGTACTTC; v_gene: TRBV6-5; abundance: .; d_gene: .; j_gene: TRBJ2-5
CDR3aa: CASSFVGVKTTEAFF; CDR3nt: TGTGCCAGCAGCTTTGTGGGGGTTAAGACCACTGAAGCTTTCTTT; v_gene: TRBV5-6; abundance: .; d_gene: .; j_gene: TRBJ1-1
CDR3aa: CAVGGANTGELFF; CDR3nt: TGTGCCGTGGGAGGGGCCAACACCGGGGAGCTGTTTTTT; v_gene: TRBV28; abundance: .; d_gene: TRBD2; j_gene: TRBJ2-2